This TCR beta chain was profiled in a study of T cell responses to AZD1222 COVID-19 vaccine. Study-level findings and limits: CD4 TCRs covered the whole spike, strongest at regions 160-218 and 743-854.

For this clone: Its antigen is currently unknown.

The CDR3 consists of 15 residues. CDR1 is MNHEY, CDR2 SVGAGI, per germline. After removal of 2 bases from V and 3 bases from J, the junction contained 4 bases not matched to a gene. Assay: immunoSEQ multiplex PCR; the TCRdb copy retains only in-frame clones and omits some. The sample carries 110,000 or so clones, around nine tenths recorded once. This receptor was taken from an adult in good health. The specimen was peripheral blood, collected on day 0 of AZD1222 vaccination. The J gene is TRBJ2-7, the V gene TRBV6-5; 10 bases agree with TRBD1. CDR3: CASSYPGTGVYEQYV. The CDR3 region has the DNA TGTGCCAGCAGTTACCCTGGGACAGGGGTCTACGAGCAGTACGTC.